This TCR beta chain comes out of a study of CD8 T cells in ankylosing spondylitis. General study findings and limits: Disease-associated clones were reportedly significantly overrepresented in matched ankylosing spondylitis synovial fluid. Disease-linked clones had a CD8+ phenotype and relatively low frequency in peripheral blood.

On this clonotype: What it binds is not known. This clone may be a read error of a much larger clone one base away.

CDR3 length: 16 residues. Trimming at V came to 3 bases and at J to 2 bases, leaving 3 bases not matched to a gene. Per the germline V gene, CDR1 is SGHTA and CDR2 is FQGTGA. The authors made TCR beta libraries by quantitative 5'-RACE with molecular barcodes. TCRdb processed the 5' RACE reads anew with MiXCR; each CDR3 protein has one entry. The top ten clones hold under 7% of a sample with about 240,000 distinct CDR3 sequences, about 10% of them seen once. Sequenced material: blood, either unsorted or a sorted T cell fraction (not recorded which). This TCR was sampled from a male donor with ankylosing spondylitis or in good health (not recorded which). V is TRBV7-3 and J is TRBJ2-1; 11 bases align to TRBD2. In DNA, the CDR3 is TGTGCCAGCAGCTTGGTAGCGGGAGGGCCCTACAATGAGCAGTTCTTC. This sequence encodes CASSLVAGGPYNEQFF.